Detailed here is one TCR beta chain. The source of the sample is a study of blood T cell repertoires in COVID-19. The CDR3 spans 15 residues. The trim removed 2 bases at V and 6 bases at J, leaving 5 bases unmatched. The V gene's germline CDR1 is SGHNT and CDR2 YYREEE (reference sequence). The authors' processing: Reference gene primer amplification gave nucleated cell count estimates. TCRdb keeps only in-frame clones here, not all; method: immunoSEQ multiplex PCR. V, J and clone size derive from that table, while D and trimming were established from the DNA sequence. Of approximately 160,000 clones detected, approximately 85% appear once; the ten largest clones hold about 1.2%.

The TCR comes from a man aged 60 to 75 who had recovered from COVID-19. The gene calls are TRBV5-4 and TRBJ1-6, with TRBD1 matching over 7 bases. The specimen was peripheral blood. The CDR3 spells CASSLQGFLNSPLHF. CDR3 nucleotides: TGTGCCAGCAGCTTACAGGGGTTTCTTAATTCACCCCTCCACTTT.